These 21 T cell receptor beta chains were sequenced from one sample in a study of T cell repertoires in cytomegalovirus infection. TCRdb re-derived calls from the reads in MiXCR, one entry per CDR3 protein. The sample has 700,000 to 950,000 distinct CDR3 sequences; approximately 32% are singletons. Antigens of these TCRs are unknown. This sample comprised cultured CD8+ T cells from PBMCs, obtained from culture after CMV antigen stimulation. The receptors derive from a human donor in good health (CMV status not recorded). Some clones in this sample may be carry-over from other donors' samples.

This clonotype has a handful of counts. J is TRBJ1-5 and V is TRBV9; a weak D match, TRBD1 (6 bases). V shed 0 bases and J shed 0 bases, with 13 bases lying between them. The CDR3 has 17 residues. Germline CDR1 reads SGDLS; CDR2 reads YYNGEE. CDR3: CASSVEGGVYSNQPQHF. The CDR3 nucleotides are TGTGCCAGCAGCGTAGAGGGGGGCGTTTATAGCAATCAGCCCCAGCATTTT.

About this clonotype: One junction end does not reproduce the germline sequence, and a read error may be involved. The gene calls are TRBV7-7 and TRBJ2-7; perhaps TRBD2 as D (5 bases). Germline CDR1 is SSHAT and CDR2 is FNYEAQ (reference sequence). The CDR3 has 13 residues. The CDR3 DNA follows: TGTGCTAGCAGCTTAGCGTCGGAGACGGAGCAGTACTTC. Its translation is CASSLASETEQYF.

This clonotype was counted between two and nine times. The J gene is TRBJ2-3, the V gene TRBV7-2; tentatively, D is TRBD2 (7 bases). The CDR3 contains 12 residues. Germline V gene data show CDR1 as SGHTA and CDR2 as FQGNSA. With 7 bases removed from V and 8 bases from J, the gap between germline ends came to 13 bases. CDR3 loop: CASIGGGLTQYF. The DNA of the CDR3 is TGTGCCAGCATAGGGGGGGGCCTTACGCAGTATTTT.

This clonotype was counted a few times. This rearrangement joins TRBV5-8 to TRBJ2-7; no clear D gene. Per the germline V gene, CDR1 is SGHTS and CDR2 is YDEGEE. V dropped 2 bases and J dropped 1 base, with 13 bases sitting between them. The CDR3 has 15 amino acids. This CDR3 is CASSFGSRMSYEQYF. In nucleotides, the CDR3 is TGTGCCAGCAGCTTCGGCAGCAGGATGTCCTACGAGCAGTACTTC. The entire variable domain, with the rest obtained from reference TRBV5-8 and TRBJ2-7, is as follows: EAGVTQSPTHLIKTRGQQATLRCSPISGHTSVYWYQQALGLGLQFLLWYDEGEERNRGNFPPRFSGRQFPNYSSELNVNALELEDSALYLCASSFGSRMSYEQYFGPGTRLTVT.

As regards this clonotype: Compared with germline, one end of the junction differs, possibly owing to a read error. The chain is built from TRBV20-1 and TRBJ2-1; D is unclear. Germline CDR1 DFQATT, CDR2 SNEGSKA (reference sequence). This CDR3 has 14 residues. The CDR3 region has the DNA TGCAGTGCTACCTCGGACCGGTTCTACAATGAGCAATTCTTC. This sequence encodes CSATSDRFYNEQFF.

V is TRBV7-6 and J is TRBJ2-6; maybe TRBD1 (6 bases). This CDR3 contains 15 residues. Germline CDR1 is SGHVS and CDR2 is FNYEAQ. CDR3 amino acids: CVSKDTGSGANVLTF. CDR3 sequence (DNA): TGTGTTAGCAAGGACACAGGGTCTGGGGCCAACGTCCTGACTTTC. The full variable domain, with the rest looked up from reference TRBV7-6 and TRBJ2-6, is GAGVSQSPRYKVTKRGQDVALRCDPISGHVSLYWYRQALGQGPEFLTYFNYEAQQDKSGLPNDRFSAERPEGSISTLTIQRTEQRDSAMYRCVSKDTGSGANVLTFGAGSRLTVL.

V gene TRBV29-1 combines with J gene TRBJ1-2; TRBD1 aligns across 7 bases. Germline V gene data show CDR1 as SQVTM and CDR2 as ANQGSEA. The CDR3 spans 13 residues. The J segment lost 0 bases and the V segment lost 6 bases, leaving 4 bases of the junction unmatched. The DNA for the CDR3 is TGCAGCGTGTACAGGGGAGCTAACTATGGCTACACCTTC. Translation: CSVYRGANYGYTF.

V gene TRBV11-2 combines with J gene TRBJ2-1; 9 bases map to TRBD1. The ends lost 2 bases at V and 8 bases at J; junction bases unmatched: 13. The CDR3 contains 17 residues. The germline V gene has CDR1 SGHAT and CDR2 FQNNGV. CDR3 region: CASSLWDRDRDSDEQFF. DNA for the CDR3: TGTGCCAGCAGCTTATGGGACCGGGACAGGGATTCGGATGAGCAGTTCTTC.

In this sample, this clonotype turned up a few times. The V and J genes are TRBV15 and TRBJ2-3; 9 bases fit TRBD1. The CDR3 covers 14 residues. The germline V gene has CDR1 LNHNV and CDR2 YYDKDF (reference sequence). Trimming removed 9 bases from V and 4 bases from J; junction bases left unmatched: 8. The DNA for the CDR3 is TGTGCCACGCAGGACAGGGGTTTCGCAGATACGCAGTATTTT. Amino acids: CATQDRGFADTQYF.

In this sample, this clonotype turned up many times. This chain joins TRBV19 and TRBJ2-2; D is uncertain. Germline-derived CDR1 and CDR2 are LNHDA and SQIVND (reference sequence). Trimming stripped 4 bases from V and 3 bases from J, with 3 bases between. CDR3 length: 12 residues. Here the CDR3 reads CASSTYTGELFF. CDR3 sequence (DNA): TGTGCCAGTAGTACCTACACCGGGGAGCTGTTTTTT.

Remarks on this clonotype: Likely a read error: the CDR3 ends without its conserved phenylalanine or tryptophan. The chain links TRBV6-6 to TRBJ2-7; D is unresolved. CDR1 is MNHNY and CDR2 is SVGAGI in the germline V gene (reference sequence). The ends were cut back, 4 bases at V and 3 bases at J, with 7 bases in the middle. The CDR3 is 12 residues long. CDR3 protein: CASSSGSYEQYS. CDR3 in DNA: TGTGCCAGCAGTTCGGGCAGCTACGAGCAGTACTCC.

The chain is built from TRBV6-8 and TRBJ1-2; 9 positions match TRBD1. The CDR3 has 14 amino acids. The V and J ends lost 2 bases and 6 bases, in that order; junction bases with no gene match: 4. Germline V CDR1 and CDR2: MNHGY, SAAAGT. This CDR3 reads CASSYTGGSHGYTF. Written as DNA, the CDR3 is TGTGCCAGCAGTTACACAGGGGGCTCTCATGGCTACACCTTC.

In its sample, this clonotype was seen a few times. The chain has TRBV28 and TRBJ1-6; D is uncertain. V lost 7 bases and J 4 bases, leaving 17 bases between the germline ends. Per germline, CDR1 MDHEN and CDR2 SYDVKM. CDR3 size: 16 residues. This CDR3 is CASKSLDPGYNSPLHF. The CDR3 nucleotides are TGTGCCAGCAAGTCCCTCGACCCGGGTTATAATTCACCCCTCCACTTT.

As to this clonotype: A much larger clone sits a single nucleotide away, making a read error possible. The chain joins TRBV4-1 to TRBJ1-5, with 7 bases identical to TRBD1. Germline CDR1 reads MGHRA; CDR2 reads YSYEKL. The length of the CDR3 is 15 residues. For the CDR3, the DNA is TGCACCAGCAGCCAACCCGACAGGGGCAATCAGCCCCAGCATTTT. This translates into CTSSQPDRGNQPQHF.

There are a few counts of this clonotype. This chain joins TRBV6-2 or TRBV6-3 and TRBJ2-7; D unresolved. The CDR3 totals 16 residues. Between the trimmed V and J ends, which lost 2 bases and 3 bases, there was a span of 17 bases. Germline CDR1 reads MNHEY; CDR2 reads SVGEGT. Here the CDR3 DNA reads TGTGCCAGCAGTTACGGTATCCAAACCCCCCTCTACGAGCAGTACGTC. It codes for CASSYGIQTPLYEQYV.

As to this clonotype: A read error is possible here, since a much larger clone lies one base away. The CDR3 reads CASSLSGAPLYYNSLLHF. Here the CDR3 DNA reads TGTGCCAGCAGCTTAAGTGGTGCACCACTATATTATAATTCACTCCTCCACTTT. The J gene is TRBJ1-6, the V gene TRBV7-2; the D is unclear. This CDR3 has 18 amino acids. CDR1 is SGHTA, CDR2 FQGNSA, per germline.

CDR3 nucleotide sequence: TGTGCCAGCAGCAGTCGTGTCAGGGGAAACTATGGCTACACCTTC. This codes for CASSSRVRGNYGYTF. The V call is TRBV7-4, the J call TRBJ1-2; D is possibly TRBD1 (6 bases). CDR1 is SGHVT, CDR2 SQSDAQ, per germline. Trimming removed 5 bases from V and 2 bases from J, with 15 bases in between. There are 15 residues in the CDR3.

The V gene is TRBV6-6, the J gene TRBJ1-5; D remains unclear. The CDR3 is made up of 15 amino acids. CDR1 and CDR2 from the germline V gene are MNHNY and SVGAGI (reference sequence). V dropped 2 bases and J dropped 3 bases, with 11 bases sitting between them. Written as DNA, the CDR3 is TGTGCCAGCAGTTACGTGAAACAGCCCAATCAGCCCCAGCATTTT. It translates to CASSYVKQPNQPQHF.

This clonotype was counted a few times. Just one base apart from a much larger clone, this may be a read error. The chain carries TRBV25-1 and TRBJ1-1; D uncertain. CDR3 length equals 12 residues. CDR1 and CDR2 from the germline V gene are MGHDK and SYGVNS. The V end was cut by 2 bases, the J end by 4 bases, with 5 bases between. CDR3: CASSEGVTEAFF. The DNA for the CDR3 is TGTGCCAGCAGTGAAGGGGTCACTGAAGCTTTCTTT.

The sample holds a few counts of this clonotype. This chain connects TRBV9 to TRBJ2-5, with 12 positions matching TRBD2. The V and J ends lost 4 bases and 4 bases, in that order; junction bases with no gene match: 11. This CDR3 has 17 amino acids. Germline V lookup: CDR1 SGDLS, CDR2 YYNGEE. CDR3 residues: CASSPDWTSGARETQYF. DNA for the CDR3: TGTGCCAGCAGCCCCGACTGGACTAGCGGGGCGAGAGAGACCCAGTACTTC.

With respect to this clonotype: This may be a read error, as it is one base from a much larger clone. The genes are TRBV7-6 and TRBJ1-1; 7 bases align to TRBD1. J was trimmed by 1 base and V by 5 bases; bases with no gene match: 16. The V gene's germline CDR1 is SGHVS and CDR2 FNYEAQ. The CDR3 sequence is 18 residues long. The chain's CDR3 is CASSPRSETGFKNTEAFF. The CDR3 DNA reads as TGTGCCAGCAGCCCACGATCAGAGACAGGGTTCAAGAACACTGAAGCTTTCTTT.